The 7 T cell receptor beta chains presented below share a single source sample, sequenced in a study of siplizumab effects on memory and regulatory T cells (dated by TCRdb to the late 2010s). Preparation of the library involved the immunoSEQ multiplex PCR assay. This immuneACCESS table, as held by TCRdb, lists in-frame sequences with V and J called but not all clones. Of the missing ones, under half trace to an unresolved V gene in checked studies; the others have no known cause. In this sample the table shows 75,000 to 100,000 clones, around 94% of which occur a single time. The biggest ten clones account for around 1.5% of the sample. The sequenced sample consisted of non-Treg CD4+ T cells sorted from blood. Taken with the paper, the label for cell subset or site translates to: FACS-sorted unstimulated CD4+ non-regulatory T cells. All receptors come from a human donor in good health.

The chain is built from TRBV18 and TRBJ2-5, with a weak D call TRBD2 (6 bases). This CDR3 spans 15 amino acids. From germline, CDR1 is KGHSH and CDR2 LQKENI. V lost 0 bases and J lost 1, with 9 bases in between. The CDR3 DNA reads as TGTGCCAGCTCACCACCGTCCGGGGGCCAAGAGACCCAGTACTTC. It codes for CASSPPSGGQETQYF.

The chain links TRBV27 to TRBJ1-4; unclear D gene. The CDR3 has 14 amino acids. The V end lost 4 bases, the J end lost 3 bases, and 9 bases lay between the germline ends. Germline V gives CDR1 MNHEY, CDR2 SMNVEV (reference sequence). The DNA of the CDR3 is TGTGCCAGCAGTTCAGTCGTGGCTAATGAAAAACTGTTTTTT. It specifies CASSSVVANEKLFF.

The genes are TRBV9 and TRBJ2-1; D might be TRBD1 (7 bases). CDR3 length equals 15 residues. CDR1 and CDR2 from the germline V gene are SGDLS and YYNGEE. V shed 3 bases and J shed 3 bases, with 13 bases lying between them. The CDR3 DNA sequence: TGTGCCAGCAGCGCATCAGGGGGAGGCTACAATGAGCAGTTCTTC. Its translation: CASSASGGGYNEQFF.

The chain joins TRBV28 to TRBJ1-1, with D uncertain. The CDR3 runs 14 residues. With 5 bases removed from V and 1 base from J, the gap between germline ends came to 11 bases. Per germline, CDR1 MDHEN and CDR2 SYDVKM. The chain's CDR3 is CASSRPTSNTEAFF. The CDR3 DNA reads as TGTGCCAGCAGTCGCCCTACTTCGAACACTGAAGCTTTCTTT.

This rearrangement joins TRBV28 to TRBJ2-4; a possible D gene is TRBD1 (6 bases). Germline V gene data show CDR1 as MDHEN and CDR2 as SYDVKM. The V gene lost 6 bases and the J gene lost 0 bases, with 15 bases spanning the gap. The CDR3 length is 16 residues. CDR3 DNA sequence: TGTGCCAGCAGCGGGACCGGGACACTAGCCAAAAACATTCAGTACTTC. Translating it yields CASSGTGTLAKNIQYF.

The V and J genes are TRBV19 and TRBJ1-3, with a tentative D call TRBD1 (5 bases). The V end was cut by 7 bases, the J end by 0 bases, with 10 bases between. This CDR3 contains 14 residues. Germline values: CDR1 LNHDA, CDR2 SQIVND (reference sequence). The CDR3 region has the DNA TGTGCCAGTAATGGGGCAAGCTCTGGAAACACCATATATTTT. The encoded protein is CASNGASSGNTIYF.

The V and J genes are TRBV19 and TRBJ1-1, with D possibly being TRBD1 (6 bases). The germline gives CDR1 LNHDA, CDR2 SQIVND (reference sequence). Trimming took off 10 bases at V and 2 bases at J, with 20 bases between the two ends. This CDR3 region has 15 residues. CDR3 DNA: TGTGCCACCACAACCGGACAGCTCCTCAACACTGAAGCTTTCTTT. This codes for CATTTGQLLNTEAFF.